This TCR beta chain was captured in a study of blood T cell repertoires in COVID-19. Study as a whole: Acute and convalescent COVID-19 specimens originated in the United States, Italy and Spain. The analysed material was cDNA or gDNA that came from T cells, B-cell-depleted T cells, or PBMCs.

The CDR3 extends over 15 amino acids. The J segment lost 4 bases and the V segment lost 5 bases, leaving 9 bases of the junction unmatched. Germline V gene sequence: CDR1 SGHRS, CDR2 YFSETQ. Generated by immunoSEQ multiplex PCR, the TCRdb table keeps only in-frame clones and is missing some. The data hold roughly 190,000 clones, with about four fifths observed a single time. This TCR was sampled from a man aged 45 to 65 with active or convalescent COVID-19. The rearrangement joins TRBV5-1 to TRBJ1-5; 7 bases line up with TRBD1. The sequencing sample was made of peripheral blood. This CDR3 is CASSPLTGVNQPQHF. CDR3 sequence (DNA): TGCGCCAGCAGTCCACTAACAGGGGTAAATCAGCCCCAGCATTTT.